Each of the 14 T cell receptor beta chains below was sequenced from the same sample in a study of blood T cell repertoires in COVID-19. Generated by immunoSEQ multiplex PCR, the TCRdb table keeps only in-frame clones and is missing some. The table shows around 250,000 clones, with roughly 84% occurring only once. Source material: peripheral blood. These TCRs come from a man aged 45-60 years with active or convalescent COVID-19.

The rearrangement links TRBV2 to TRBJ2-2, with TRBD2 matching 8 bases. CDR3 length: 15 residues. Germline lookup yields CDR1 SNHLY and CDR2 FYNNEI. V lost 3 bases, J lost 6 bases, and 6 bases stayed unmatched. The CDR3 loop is CASSESSGGAGELFF. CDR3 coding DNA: TGTGCCAGCAGTGAGTCGAGCGGGGGAGCCGGGGAGCTGTTTTTT.

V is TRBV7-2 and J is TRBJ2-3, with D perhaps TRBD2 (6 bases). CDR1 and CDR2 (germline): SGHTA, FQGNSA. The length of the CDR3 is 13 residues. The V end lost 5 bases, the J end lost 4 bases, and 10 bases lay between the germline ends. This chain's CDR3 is CASSLGSADTQYF. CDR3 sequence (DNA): TGTGCCAGCAGCCTCGGGAGTGCAGATACGCAGTATTTT.

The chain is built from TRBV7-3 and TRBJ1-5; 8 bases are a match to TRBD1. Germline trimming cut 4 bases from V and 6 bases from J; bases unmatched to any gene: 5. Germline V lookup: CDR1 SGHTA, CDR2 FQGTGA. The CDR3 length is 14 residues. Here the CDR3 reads CASSSDRGSQPQHF. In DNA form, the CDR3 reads TGTGCCAGCAGCTCCGACAGGGGATCTCAGCCCCAGCATTTT.

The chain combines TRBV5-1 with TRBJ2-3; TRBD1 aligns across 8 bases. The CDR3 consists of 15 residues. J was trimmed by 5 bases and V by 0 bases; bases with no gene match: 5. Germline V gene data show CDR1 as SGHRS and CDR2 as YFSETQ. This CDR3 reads CASSLGGQGLDTQYF. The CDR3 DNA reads TGCGCCAGCAGCTTGGGCGGACAGGGCTTAGATACGCAGTATTTT.

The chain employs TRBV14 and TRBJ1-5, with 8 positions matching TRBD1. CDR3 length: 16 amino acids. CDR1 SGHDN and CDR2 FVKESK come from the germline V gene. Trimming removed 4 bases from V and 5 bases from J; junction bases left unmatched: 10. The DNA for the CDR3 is TGTGCCAGCAGCCCCATAGGACAGGGATGGGATCAGCCCCAGCATTTT. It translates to CASSPIGQGWDQPQHF. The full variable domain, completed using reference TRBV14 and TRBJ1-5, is EAGVTQFPSHSVIEKGQTVTLRCDPISGHDNLYWYRRVMGKEIKFLLHFVKESKQDESGMPNNRFLAERTGGTYSTLKVQPAELEDSGVYFCASSPIGQGWDQPQHFGDGTRLSIL.

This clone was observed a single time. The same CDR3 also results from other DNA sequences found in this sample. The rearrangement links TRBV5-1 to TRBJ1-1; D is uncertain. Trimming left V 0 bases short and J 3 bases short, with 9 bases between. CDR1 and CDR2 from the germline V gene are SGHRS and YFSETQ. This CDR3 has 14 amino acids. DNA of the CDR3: TGCGCCAGCAGCTTGGCAGGCTTTGACACTGAAGCTTTCTTT. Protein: CASSLAGFDTEAFF.

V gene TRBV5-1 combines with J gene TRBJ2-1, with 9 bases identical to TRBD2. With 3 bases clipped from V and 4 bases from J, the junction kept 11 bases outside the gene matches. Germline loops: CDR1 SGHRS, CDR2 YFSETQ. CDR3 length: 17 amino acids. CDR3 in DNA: TGCGCCAGCAGCTCCCACATCCAGCGGGGGGATTACAATGAGCAGTTCTTC. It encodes CASSSHIQRGDYNEQFF.

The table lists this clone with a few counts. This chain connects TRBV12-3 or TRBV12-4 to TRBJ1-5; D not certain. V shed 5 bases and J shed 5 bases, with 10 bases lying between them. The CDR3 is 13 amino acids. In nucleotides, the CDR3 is TGTGCCAGCAGTCAGCGTTGGGATCAGCCCCAGCATTTT. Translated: CASSQRWDQPQHF.

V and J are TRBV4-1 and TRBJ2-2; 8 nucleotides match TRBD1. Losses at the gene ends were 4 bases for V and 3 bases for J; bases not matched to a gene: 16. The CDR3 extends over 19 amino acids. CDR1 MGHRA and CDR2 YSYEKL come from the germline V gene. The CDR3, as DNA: TGCGCCAGCAGCCGAATACGCGATCTCCCGGACAGGGACACCGGGGAGCTGTTTTTT. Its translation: CASSRIRDLPDRDTGELFF.

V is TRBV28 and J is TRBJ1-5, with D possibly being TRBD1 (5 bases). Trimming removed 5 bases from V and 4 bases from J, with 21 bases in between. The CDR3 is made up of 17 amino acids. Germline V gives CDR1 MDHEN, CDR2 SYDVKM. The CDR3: CASSPPRRQGGNQPQHF. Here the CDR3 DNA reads TGTGCCAGCAGTCCACCTCGGCGGCAGGGAGGGAATCAGCCCCAGCATTTT.

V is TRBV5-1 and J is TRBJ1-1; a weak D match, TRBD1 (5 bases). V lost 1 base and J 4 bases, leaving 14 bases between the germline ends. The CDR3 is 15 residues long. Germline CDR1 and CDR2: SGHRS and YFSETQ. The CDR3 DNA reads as TGCGCCAGCAGCTTGTCTTCCAGGGAGGGCACTGAAGCTTTCTTT. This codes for CASSLSSREGTEAFF.

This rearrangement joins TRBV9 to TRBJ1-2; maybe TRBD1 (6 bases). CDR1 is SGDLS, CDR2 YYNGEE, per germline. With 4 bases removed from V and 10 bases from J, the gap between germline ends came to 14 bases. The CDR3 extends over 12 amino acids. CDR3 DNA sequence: TGTGCCAGCAGCCCACCCGGACAGACCTACACCTTC. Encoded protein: CASSPPGQTYTF.

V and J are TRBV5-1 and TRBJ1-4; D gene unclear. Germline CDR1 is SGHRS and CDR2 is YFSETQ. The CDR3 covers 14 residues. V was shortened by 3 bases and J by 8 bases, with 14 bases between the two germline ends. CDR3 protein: CASSWRRVEEKLFF. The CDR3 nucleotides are TGCGCCAGCAGCTGGAGGAGGGTGGAGGAAAAACTGTTTTTT.

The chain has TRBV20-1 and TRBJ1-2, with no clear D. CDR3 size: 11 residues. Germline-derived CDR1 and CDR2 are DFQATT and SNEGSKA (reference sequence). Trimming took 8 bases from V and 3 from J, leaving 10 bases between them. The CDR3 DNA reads TGCAGTTCTGACAACCACTATGGCTACACCTTC. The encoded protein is CSSDNHYGYTF.